The sequence of this TCR beta chain was determined in a study of vaccination and CD4 T cells after COVID-19. The V end was cut by 2 bases, the J end by 10 bases, with 12 bases between. CDR3 length: 14 residues. Germline CDR1 is MDHEN and CDR2 is SYDVKM. Treatment denoted: approximately nine-day PBMC culture with coronavirus spike peptide pools or control peptides (ViraFEST assay). Ahead of the COVID-19 pandemic (2011-2018), the CD4+ T cells of the unexposed donor were collected. On this clonotype itself: Its specificity is unknown.

The Oncomine TCR Beta short-read assay was applied to DNA of cultured CD4+ T cells. MiXCR, run by TCRdb on the PCR reads, gives a single entry per CDR3 protein. The sample shows roughly 7,000 distinct CDR3 sequences, 35% to 40% of them seen only once. The sequence came from a human donor in good health. The rearrangement links TRBV28 to TRBJ1-6; D gene unclear. The sequenced sample consisted of CD4+ T cells from blood, cultured in vitro. Written as DNA, the CDR3 is TGTGCCAGCAGTTTACGCAGTCTCCTCTCACCCCTCCACTTT. It is translated as CASSLRSLLSPLHF.